The clone carrying this TCR beta chain was found a few times. Antigen specificity is unknown. The study ran its PCR with 60 Vbeta and 13 Jbeta primers. Profiled with immunoSEQ multiplex PCR; TCRdb holds only in-frame clones, not every one. Among more than 150,000 clones listed, 84% were seen once. The data derive from a study of cytomegalovirus exposure and HLA in healthy donors. Notes on the study in general: It emerged from a later analysis that several of the most significant clusters appeared to be linked to common viral pathogens. Through in vitro validation, three CMV-associated chains were shown to be specific for CMV antigens.

Sequencing was carried out using PBMCs. The origin of this receptor is a girl aged 2-10 years in good health and CMV-seropositive.

For the CDR3, the DNA is TGTGCCATCAGTGAGGGGACCAGGGGCACTGAAGCTTTCTTT. The encoded protein is CAISEGTRGTEAFF. V usage is TRBV10-3 and J usage is TRBJ1-1, with a weak D call TRBD1 (6 bases). The CDR3 is 14 residues long. Germline V CDR1 and CDR2: ENHRY, SYGVKD. V lost 2 bases, J lost 4 bases, and 11 bases lay in between.